Shown below are 18 T cell receptor beta chains from a single sample sequenced in a study of blood T cell repertoires in COVID-19. TCRdb keeps only in-frame clones here, not all; method: immunoSEQ multiplex PCR. The sample records over 150,000 clones, 76% being singletons. Input material: peripheral blood. The receptors stem from a woman of 80 years or more with acute or convalescent COVID-19.

This chain uses TRBV29-1 with TRBJ2-1; D unresolved. Per the germline V gene, CDR1 is SQVTM and CDR2 is ANQGSEA. V gave up 3 bases and J gave up 7 bases, with 10 bases separating them. This CDR3 region has 12 residues. The CDR3 here is CSVDDSGNEQFF. CDR3 DNA sequence: TGCAGCGTTGATGATTCGGGTAATGAGCAGTTCTTC.

This rearrangement joins TRBV19 to TRBJ2-1; a possible D gene is TRBD2 (5 bases). The CDR3 is 16 residues long. Trimming pared 3 bases from V and 2 bases from J, leaving 14 bases between. CDR1 is LNHDA and CDR2 is SQIVND in the germline V gene (reference sequence). Here the CDR3 reads CASSMGVPSPYNEQFF. Written as DNA, the CDR3 is TGTGCCAGTAGTATGGGAGTGCCTAGCCCCTACAATGAGCAGTTCTTC. The variable domain in full, completed from reference TRBV19 and TRBJ2-1, reads DGGITQSPKYLFRKEGQNVTLSCEQNLNHDAMYWYRQDPGQGLRLIYYSQIVNDFQKGDIAEGYSVSREKKESFPLTVTSAQKNPTAFYLCASSMGVPSPYNEQFFGPGTRLTVL.

This chain joins TRBV30 and TRBJ1-2, with D maybe TRBD1 (6 bases). V dropped 3 bases and J dropped 8 bases, with 22 bases sitting between them. The CDR3 runs to 15 residues. Germline V lookup: CDR1 GTSNPN, CDR2 SVGIG (reference sequence). This CDR3 reads CAWSQTDRSTLGYTF. For the CDR3, the DNA is TGTGCCTGGAGCCAAACCGACAGGTCGACATTAGGCTACACCTTC.

The sample holds one count of this clone. The V and J genes are TRBV25-1 and TRBJ2-5; TRBD1 is a possible D gene (6 bases). This CDR3 has 17 residues. V lost 4 bases and J 5 bases, leaving 23 bases between the germline ends. Germline V lookup: CDR1 MGHDK, CDR2 SYGVNS. CDR3 sequence reads: CASSGNRAETRGETQYF. CDR3 bases: TGTGCCAGCAGTGGTAACCGGGCAGAAACAAGGGGGGAGACCCAGTACTTC. The whole variable domain, remainder taken from reference TRBV25-1 and TRBJ2-5, is EADIYQTPRYLVIGTGKKITLECSQTMGHDKMYWYQQDPGMELHLIHYSYGVNSTEKGDLSSESTVSRIRTEHFPLTLESARPSHTSQYLCASSGNRAETRGETQYFGPGTRLLVL.

The V call is TRBV7-3, the J call TRBJ1-1; D possibly corresponds to TRBD1 (6 bases). The CDR3 runs 13 residues. In germline, CDR1 is SGHTA, CDR2 FQGTGA. V was trimmed by 4 bases and J by 4 bases, leaving 10 bases between them. The CDR3 region is CASSYTQGTEAFF. DNA for the CDR3: TGTGCCAGCAGCTACACACAGGGCACTGAAGCTTTCTTT.

The chain joins TRBV29-1 to TRBJ2-5; 9 bases agree with TRBD1. Per the germline V gene, CDR1 is SQVTM and CDR2 is ANQGSEA. The junction had 2 bases not matched to a gene; V was cut back by 5 bases and J by 4 bases. This CDR3 has 12 amino acids. The DNA for the CDR3 is TGCAGCGTTACAGGGGGCCTAGAGACCCAGTACTTC. This translates into CSVTGGLETQYF.

The chain combines TRBV3-1 (or the pseudogene TRBV3-2) with TRBJ1-2; D is unclear. V was shortened by 4 bases and J by 5 bases, with 17 bases between the two germline ends. Per the germline V gene, CDR1 is LGHDT and CDR2 is YNNKEL (reference sequence). CDR3 size: 15 residues. This CDR3 is CASSPRSQQLYGYTF. The CDR3 DNA follows: TGTGCCAGCAGCCCTAGGTCCCAGCAGCTTTATGGCTACACCTTC.

This chain links TRBV30 with TRBJ1-6; D ambiguous. V was clipped by 2 bases and J by 7 bases, with 9 bases between them. The CDR3 has 13 amino acids. Germline V gives CDR1 GTSNPN, CDR2 SVGIG (reference sequence). CDR3 loop: CAWSLQENSPLHF. The CDR3 DNA reads TGTGCCTGGAGTTTGCAGGAAAATTCACCCCTCCACTTT.

This clone appeared a few times. V usage is TRBV6-5 and J usage is TRBJ1-1; a possible D gene is TRBD1 (6 bases). The CDR3 has 14 amino acids. The V end lost 6 bases, the J end lost 1 base, and 12 bases lay between the germline ends. Germline CDR1 MNHEY, CDR2 SVGAGI. CDR3 bases: TGTGCCAGCAGCTCTTTGACAGGGAACACTGAAGCTTTCTTT. This encodes CASSSLTGNTEAFF.

The chain recombines TRBV3-1 (or the pseudogene TRBV3-2) with TRBJ2-7, with D uncertain. The V end was cut by 6 bases, the J end by 0 bases, with 9 bases between. The CDR3 is 13 residues long. Germline V CDR1 and CDR2: LGHDT, YNNKEL (reference sequence). The CDR3 DNA is TGTGCCAGCAGACTGTCCTCCTCCTACGAGCAGTACTTC. As protein: CASRLSSSYEQYF.

The chain is built from TRBV3-1 (or the pseudogene TRBV3-2) and TRBJ1-2, with a weak D call TRBD1 (5 bases). Trimming stripped 1 base from V and 8 bases from J, with 11 bases between. This CDR3 has 13 residues. Looked up from germline, CDR1 is LGHDT and CDR2 is YNNKEL (reference sequence). CDR3 in amino acids: CASSQGGQSGYTF. DNA for the CDR3: TGTGCCAGCAGCCAAGGCGGACAATCCGGCTACACCTTC.

This chain joins TRBV4-1 and TRBJ1-1, with D maybe TRBD1 (5 bases). Germline lookup yields CDR1 MGHRA and CDR2 YSYEKL. The CDR3 sequence is 20 residues long. Trimming left V 0 bases short and J 0 bases short, with 23 bases between. The chain's CDR3 is CASSQDLSSLRGRLNTEAFF. In DNA, the CDR3 is TGCGCCAGCAGCCAAGATTTGTCTTCCCTTAGGGGTAGGTTGAACACTGAAGCTTTCTTT.

The chain is built from TRBV2 and TRBJ1-6; D gene unclear. Per the germline V gene, CDR1 is SNHLY and CDR2 is FYNNEI. Trimming shortened V by 3 bases and J by 9 bases, and 3 bases separated the two germline ends. There are 11 residues in the CDR3. The DNA for the CDR3 is TGTGCCAGCAGTGACAGTTCACCCCTCCACTTT. Protein sequence: CASSDSSPLHF.

In this sample, this clone turned up once. The rearrangement links TRBV3-1 (or the pseudogene TRBV3-2) to TRBJ2-4; 7 bases line up with TRBD1. Germline CDR1 is LGHDT and CDR2 is YNNKEL (reference sequence). J was trimmed by 3 bases and V by 5 bases; bases with no gene match: 7. The CDR3 covers 15 residues. The CDR3: CASSYDRDGKNIQYF. CDR3 nucleotides: TGTGCCAGCAGCTATGACAGGGACGGCAAAAACATTCAGTACTTC.

This clone was seen only once. This chain uses TRBV2 with TRBJ2-7, with D possibly being TRBD1 (6 bases). The CDR3 is made up of 13 amino acids. Germline CDR1 reads SNHLY; CDR2 reads FYNNEI. V was shortened by 7 bases and J by 6 bases, with 16 bases between the two germline ends. CDR3 sequence: CASMMDSPTEQYF. For the CDR3, the DNA is TGTGCCAGCATGATGGACAGCCCCACCGAGCAGTACTTC.

This rearrangement joins TRBV20-1 to TRBJ1-2; D unclear. V gave up 0 bases and J gave up 13 bases, with 9 bases separating them. Germline lookup yields CDR1 DFQATT and CDR2 SNEGSKA (reference sequence). The CDR3 is made up of 10 amino acids. CDR3 DNA sequence: TGCAGTGCTAGAGATCTAGTCGGCACCTTC. Its translation is CSARDLVGTF.

This clone was detected once. The chain has TRBV9 and TRBJ1-5; 9 bases align to TRBD1. The CDR3 totals 15 residues. V gave up 3 bases and J gave up 3 bases; unmatched junction bases: 4. Germline assignment: CDR1 SGDLS and CDR2 YYNGEE. CDR3 in DNA: TGTGCCAGCAGCGCGACAGGGGGTTTCAATCAGCCCCAGCATTTT. It codes for CASSATGGFNQPQHF.

This sequence joins TRBV7-8 and TRBJ1-3; a possible D gene is TRBD1 (6 bases). The CDR3 is 14 residues long. Germline V CDR1 and CDR2: SGHVS, FQNEAQ. The ends were cut back, 1 base at V and 10 bases at J, with 14 bases in the middle. The CDR3 loop reads CASSLGSGVGTIYF. The CDR3, as DNA: TGTGCCAGCAGCTTAGGGTCAGGGGTGGGGACCATATATTTT.